This TCR beta chain was identified during a study of high-grade serous ovarian cancer treatment subgroups. About the research overall: Each sample yielded on average about 7,000 unique TCR beta rearrangements from some 15,000 reads.

J gave up 9 bases and V 3 bases, and 7 bases lay outside the gene matches. Germline V gene data show CDR1 as ENHRY and CDR2 as SYGVKD. The CDR3 consists of 14 residues. Measured with immunoSEQ multiplex PCR; TCRdb has only the in-frame clones, and not every one. The repertoire holds 35,000 to 45,000 clones, with roughly three quarters as singletons. The tumor samples were collected prior to definitive surgery or chemotherapy. The sequencing input was tumor tissue. The sequence was collected from a human donor with high-grade serous ovarian cancer. The J gene is TRBJ2-1, the V gene TRBV10-3; 8 bases are shared with TRBD2. The CDR3 DNA follows: TGTGCCATCAGTGATGTAGCGGGAAGGTCTGAGCAGTTCTTC. Its translation: CAISDVAGRSEQFF.